Listed below are T cell receptor beta chains from one sample, sequenced in a study of blood T cell repertoires in COVID-19. Method: immunoSEQ multiplex PCR; TCRdb's copy keeps in-frame clones and lacks some. The sample includes 150,000 or so clones, about 88% of them seen just once. Sequencing input: PBMCs or T cells enriched from blood (not recorded which). These receptors all come from a woman in her forties or fifties who had recovered from COVID-19. The CDR3 runs from the conserved cysteine through the conserved F or W. Each record gives: V gene, CDR3 protein.

v_gene: TRBV2
CDR3aa: CASSGGYSTEAFF

v_gene: TRBV21-1
CDR3aa: CASSFCRDRHSTDTQYF

v_gene: TRBV7-9
CDR3aa: CASSRGASGSSDTQYF

v_gene: TRBV18
CDR3aa: CASSPPAEQETQYF

v_gene: TRBV11-2
CDR3aa: CASSSGQYEQYF

v_gene: TRBV7-2
CDR3aa: CASSSRDIIYEQYF

v_gene: TRBV19
CDR3aa: CASSPPQGAGNQPQHF

v_gene: TRBV11-3
CDR3aa: CASSTYSSSYNEQFF

v_gene: TRBV9
CDR3aa: CASSVRTSGEQYF

v_gene: TRBV19
CDR3aa: CASSIGGSTDTQYF

v_gene: TRBV11-2
CDR3aa: CASREVSSYEQYF

v_gene: TRBV18
CDR3aa: CASSLAAPGTDTQYF

v_gene: TRBV29-1
CDR3aa: CSVRPGTAYYGYTF

v_gene: TRBV6-5
CDR3aa: CASTQASRNNEQFF

v_gene: TRBV19
CDR3aa: CASSIEGQDSYEQYF

v_gene: TRBV7-2
CDR3aa: CASSLLGGRGYEQYF

v_gene: TRBV5-8
CDR3aa: CASSLGQVSNTGELFF

v_gene: TRBV5-1
CDR3aa: CASSPGTSGSYNEQFF

v_gene: TRBV6-6
CDR3aa: CASSRQGTTISNTEAFF

v_gene: TRBV28
CDR3aa: CASTSIAWDRGLAFF

v_gene: TRBV10-3
CDR3aa: CAISENRGNHNSPLHF

v_gene: TRBV28
CDR3aa: CASRRPRAANYGYTF

v_gene: TRBV18
CDR3aa: CASFRDRGAEAFF

v_gene: TRBV29-1
CDR3aa: CSAAGSNYGYTF

v_gene: TRBV10-1
CDR3aa: CASSESGSGNEQFF

v_gene: TRBV7-8
CDR3aa: CASSLGLIRGNQPQHF